A single sample is the source of the 8 T cell receptor beta chains below, sequenced in a study of regulatory T cells in long-lasting Graves disease. Time point specified: persistent/refractory GD, antithyroid drugs over 5 years with positive TRAb. PBMC-extracted RNA yielded the TCR library. Arm-PCR of CDR3 regions and iRepertoire HTBI primers were the basis on which TCR beta libraries were built. TCRdb redid the calling of the multiplex PCR reads with MiXCR, one entry per CDR3 protein. The profile covers about 470,000 distinct CDR3 sequences, with roughly 20% appearing a single time and 7.8% taken by the ten largest. Sequencing used peripheral blood mononuclear cells (PBMCs), obtained when the disease was refractory, from a patient treated with antithyroid drugs. The receptors were sampled from a female donor with Graves disease.

This clonotype was counted only a few times. The gene calls are TRBV19 and TRBJ1-1; no firm D call. The CDR3 runs 16 residues. Trimming shortened V by 5 bases and J by 1 base, and 17 bases separated the two germline ends. Per germline, CDR1 LNHDA and CDR2 SQIVND (reference sequence). Written as DNA, the CDR3 is TGTGCCAGTAGTCCCCGGTTTCCTCGGGGGAACACTGAAGCTTTCTTT. It specifies CASSPRFPRGNTEAFF.

In its sample, this clonotype was seen many times. CDR3 protein: CASSLAGGQPQHF. In DNA form, the CDR3 reads TGTGCCAGCAGCTTAGCGGGGGGTCAGCCCCAGCATTTT. The chain employs TRBV7-9 and TRBJ1-5, with a tentative D call TRBD1 (5 bases). The length of the CDR3 is 13 residues. Germline-derived CDR1 and CDR2 are SEHNR and FQNEAQ (reference sequence). Trimming removed 0 bases from V and 6 bases from J, with 6 bases in between.

The rearrangement links TRBV5-1 to TRBJ2-5; 10 positions match TRBD2. Germline V CDR1 and CDR2: SGHRS, YFSETQ. Germline trimming cut 3 bases from V and 5 bases from J; bases unmatched to any gene: 7. The length of the CDR3 is 15 residues. The CDR3 reads CASSSGTSVMETQYF. The DNA for the CDR3 is TGCGCCAGCAGCTCCGGGACTAGCGTTATGGAGACCCAGTACTTC.

There are many counts of this clonotype. V gene TRBV30 combines with J gene TRBJ1-2; possibly TRBD1 for D (6 bases). Germline assignment: CDR1 GTSNPN and CDR2 SVGIG (reference sequence). CDR3 length equals 14 residues. Trimming stripped 3 bases from V and 4 bases from J, with 15 bases between. The CDR3 loop is CAWRWGQGSYGYTF. The CDR3 bases are TGTGCCTGGAGATGGGGGCAGGGAAGCTATGGCTACACCTTC.

This chain links TRBV29-1 with TRBJ2-5; no firm D call. Germline CDR1 reads SQVTM; CDR2 reads ANQGSEA. This CDR3 comprises 12 residues. V was shortened by 4 bases and J by 5 bases, with 11 bases between the two germline ends. CDR3 nucleotide sequence: TGCAGCGTTGGGGCGCTCGTGGAGACCCAGTACTTC. This codes for CSVGALVETQYF.

In its sample, this clonotype was seen many times. The chain joins TRBV2 to TRBJ2-7, with TRBD2 identical over 9 bases. Germline trimming cut 6 bases from V and 3 bases from J; bases unmatched to any gene: 9. Germline V gives CDR1 SNHLY, CDR2 FYNNEI. The CDR3 contains 15 residues. The CDR3 protein is CASRKRLAVGYEQYF. CDR3 nucleotide sequence: TGTGCCAGCAGGAAAAGACTAGCGGTTGGCTACGAGCAGTACTTC.

This clonotype has more than one count but fewer than ten. The CDR3 loop reads CASSPRTGTSRTNEKLFF. As DNA, the CDR3 is TGTGCCAGCAGCCCCCGCACGGGAACCTCAAGGACTAATGAAAAACTGTTTTTT. V usage is TRBV5-5 and J usage is TRBJ1-4, with D uncertain. V was shortened by 4 bases and J by 2 bases, with 21 bases between the two germline ends. Germline V lookup: CDR1 SGHKS, CDR2 YYEKEE (reference sequence). The CDR3 covers 18 residues.

This clonotype was recorded at least ten times. The chain uses TRBV20-1 and TRBJ2-7; TRBD2 matches 11 bases. This CDR3 region has 15 residues. The ends lost 3 bases at V and 1 base at J; junction bases unmatched: 5. CDR1 is DFQATT and CDR2 is SNEGSKA in the germline V gene (reference sequence). The chain's CDR3 is CSASGLAGGSYEQYF. CDR3 nucleotide sequence: TGCAGTGCTAGTGGGCTAGCGGGAGGTTCCTACGAGCAGTACTTC.